This T cell receptor beta chain comes out of a study of blood T cell repertoires in COVID-19. Study-wide background: Acute and convalescent COVID-19 samples came from the United States, Italy and Spain. Nucleic acid was either cDNA or gDNA, and it came from T cells, B-cell-depleted T cells, or PBMCs.

Per the original methods: Estimates of nucleated cell counts were drawn from the amplification of reference gene primers. Using immunoSEQ multiplex PCR, the repertoire was profiled, and TCRdb retains in-frame clones only, with some absent. V, J and clone size derive from that table, while D and trimming were established from the DNA sequence. The sample contains 200,000 to 250,000 clones, 88% of which appear only once. CDR1 is SGHTA and CDR2 is FQGTGA in the germline V gene. CDR3 length: 15 amino acids. The ends lost 5 bases at V and 4 bases at J; junction bases unmatched: 9. Each participant's cohort was designated according to participant-reported clinical history.

The sequence was obtained from a woman aged 45-65 years with acute COVID-19. Material: PBMCs or T cells enriched from blood (not recorded which). The rearrangement uses TRBV7-3 and TRBJ2-3; TRBD2 matches 7 bases. As DNA, the CDR3 is TGTGCCAGCAGCCCAACGGGGGGAGGGCCAGATACGCAGTATTTT. Its translation: CASSPTGGGPDTQYF.